Shown below are 30 T cell receptor beta chains from a single sample sequenced in a study of T cell responses to AZD1222 COVID-19 vaccine. The table came from immunoSEQ multiplex PCR; TCRdb's copy has only in-frame clones and leaves some out. Altogether under 120,000 clones are present, over 85% being singletons, with the ten largest covering approximately 2.2%. The sample consisted of peripheral blood, taken on day 0 of AZD1222 vaccination. These TCRs come from an adult in good health.

The genes are TRBV28 and TRBJ2-5; a possible D gene is TRBD1 (6 bases). This CDR3 comprises 14 residues. The V gene lost 5 bases and the J gene lost 1 base, with 11 bases spanning the gap. Per the germline V gene, CDR1 is MDHEN and CDR2 is SYDVKM. CDR3: CASSTDSLQETQYF. The CDR3 coding sequence is TGTGCCAGCAGTACGGACAGTCTCCAAGAGACCCAGTACTTC. The full variable domain, in which reference TRBV28 and TRBJ2-5 provide the parts outside the CDR3, is DVKVTQSSRYLVKRTGEKVFLECVQDMDHENMFWYRQDPGLGLRLIYFSYDVKMKEKGDIPEGYSVSREKKERFSLILESASTNQTSMYLCASSTDSLQETQYFGPGTRLLVL.

The CDR3 region is CASSPTRGSGRADSSYNEQFF. The CDR3 DNA is TGTGCCAGTAGTCCGACTCGAGGTAGCGGGAGGGCCGATAGCTCCTACAATGAGCAGTTCTTC. The rearrangement links TRBV19 to TRBJ2-1, with 11 positions matching TRBD2. This CDR3 comprises 21 residues. V shed 5 bases, J shed 0 bases, and the junction held 18 bases outside the gene matches. CDR1 LNHDA and CDR2 SQIVND come from the germline V gene (reference sequence).

The J gene is TRBJ2-1, the V gene TRBV7-9; D may be TRBD1 (7 bases). Trimming shortened V by 1 base and J by 2 bases, and 18 bases separated the two germline ends. The germline CDR1 and CDR2 sequences are SEHNR and FQNEAQ (reference sequence). There are 18 residues in the CDR3. The CDR3 region has the DNA TGTGCCAGCAGCTTAGGGCGTATTGGGGGGACAGCCTACAATGAGCAGTTCTTC. It yields the protein CASSLGRIGGTAYNEQFF.

The V and J genes are TRBV19 and TRBJ1-2; D ambiguous. The CDR3 sequence is 13 residues long. Germline assignment: CDR1 LNHDA and CDR2 SQIVND (reference sequence). V dropped 4 bases and J dropped 4 bases, with 10 bases sitting between them. The CDR3 bases are TGTGCCAGTAGTACTCCGGGATTCTATGGCTACACCTTC. Its translation: CASSTPGFYGYTF.

The chain joins TRBV7-2 to TRBJ2-3; D uncertain. Germline CDR1 SGHTA, CDR2 FQGNSA. The CDR3 loop spans 14 amino acids. V lost 0 bases and J 1 base, leaving 5 bases between the germline ends. CDR3 in amino acids: CASSLARGTDTQYF. In DNA form, the CDR3 reads TGTGCCAGCAGCTTAGCCCGAGGCACAGATACGCAGTATTTT.

The sample holds one count of this clone. This chain links TRBV30 with TRBJ1-1, with no clear D. CDR1 and CDR2 from the germline V gene are GTSNPN and SVGIG (reference sequence). The V end was cut by 1 base, the J end by 5 bases, with 5 bases between. This CDR3 comprises 11 residues. The CDR3 protein is CAWSGDTEAFF. The CDR3 region has the DNA TGTGCCTGGAGTGGTGATACTGAAGCTTTCTTT.

This chain uses TRBV2 with TRBJ2-1, with 12 positions matching TRBD2. The CDR3 consists of 15 residues. Unmatched junction bases numbered 9, after V lost 7 bases and J lost 8 bases. Germline V gene data show CDR1 as SNHLY and CDR2 as FYNNEI. The CDR3 DNA sequence: TGTGCCAGCAACCTACTAGCGGGAGGTTCGGATGAGCAGTTCTTC. As protein: CASNLLAGGSDEQFF. Full variable domain (outside the CDR3, taken from reference TRBV2 and TRBJ2-1): EPEVTQTPSHQVTQMGQEVILRCVPISNHLYFYWYRQILGQKVEFLVSFYNNEISEKSEIFDDQFSVERPDGSNFTLKIRSTKLEDSAMYFCASNLLAGGSDEQFFGPGTRLTVL.

This clone has a single count. The rearrangement uses TRBV19 and TRBJ1-5; D ambiguous. The CDR3 runs 14 residues. Per the germline V gene, CDR1 is LNHDA and CDR2 is SQIVND (reference sequence). V was shortened by 0 bases and J by 5 bases, with 8 bases between the two germline ends. The CDR3 region is CASSIEDGDQPQHF. CDR3 bases: TGTGCCAGTAGTATAGAGGACGGTGATCAGCCCCAGCATTTT.

V and J are TRBV12-5 and TRBJ1-1; no clear D. Between the trimmed V and J ends, which lost 6 bases and 9 bases, there was a span of 14 bases. Germline V gene data show CDR1 as LGHNT and CDR2 as FRNRAP. The length of the CDR3 is 12 residues. CDR3 sequence reads: CASGRDSSQAFF. CDR3 nucleotide sequence: TGTGCTAGTGGACGCGATTCATCCCAAGCTTTCTTT. Supplemented by reference TRBV12-5 and TRBJ1-1, the full variable domain reads DARVTQTPRHKVTEMGQEVTMRCQPILGHNTVFWYRQTMMQGLELLAYFRNRAPLDDSGMPKDRFSAEMPDATLATLKIQPSEPRDSAVYFCASGRDSSQAFFGQGTRLTVV.

The V and J genes are TRBV7-9 and TRBJ2-7; D unclear. This CDR3 is built from 15 residues. The germline V gene encodes CDR1 SEHNR and CDR2 FQNEAQ (reference sequence). The ends were cut back, 0 bases at V and 1 base at J, with 10 bases in the middle. CDR3 sequence: CASSLAAPGSYEQYF. The CDR3 DNA reads TGTGCCAGCAGCTTAGCCGCCCCCGGATCCTACGAGCAGTACTTC. Full variable domain (rest looked up from reference TRBV7-9 and TRBJ2-7): DTGVSQNPRHKITKRGQNVTFRCDPISEHNRLYWYRQTLGQGPEFLTYFQNEAQLEKSRLLSDRFSAERPKGSFSTLEIQRTEQGDSAMYLCASSLAAPGSYEQYFGPGTRLTVT.

This clone was detected only a few times. The rearrangement joins TRBV7-2 to TRBJ1-6; no clear D gene. CDR1 and CDR2 (germline): SGHTA, FQGNSA. CDR3 length: 19 amino acids. V was cut by 2 bases and J by 4 bases, with 21 bases left in between. CDR3 loop: CASSLLPAYQAGYNSPLHF. The CDR3 DNA reads as TGTGCCAGCAGCTTACTCCCCGCTTACCAGGCAGGTTATAATTCACCCCTCCACTTT.

CDR3 DNA sequence: TGTGCCAGCAGTTTCTCAGGGGTAGTGGCCTACAATGAGCAGTTCTTC. It specifies CASSFSGVVAYNEQFF. This chain joins TRBV27 and TRBJ2-1; perhaps TRBD1 as D (6 bases). Germline lookup yields CDR1 MNHEY and CDR2 SMNVEV (reference sequence). V was trimmed by 3 bases and J by 2 bases, leaving 14 bases between them. This CDR3 region has 16 residues.

The chain couples TRBV11-3 to TRBJ2-5, with D maybe TRBD2 (6 bases). V lost 4 bases to trimming and J lost 4 bases, with 13 bases between them. CDR3 size: 14 residues. Germline assignment: CDR1 SGHNT and CDR2 YENEEA. Here the CDR3 reads CASSSLRGTETQYF. CDR3 DNA sequence: TGTGCCAGCAGCTCCCTTCGGGGGACAGAGACCCAGTACTTC.

This rearrangement joins TRBV28 to TRBJ1-2; weak D call: TRBD1 (5 bases). The CDR3 totals 14 residues. Germline CDR1 MDHEN, CDR2 SYDVKM. The V and J ends lost 6 bases and 3 bases respectively, with 14 bases between them. CDR3 sequence reads: CASRTTGLDYGYTF. The CDR3 DNA is TGTGCCAGCAGAACAACGGGACTGGACTATGGCTACACCTTC.

The count of this clone is one. The genes are TRBV7-3 and TRBJ2-3; D is undetermined. V lost 4 bases and J lost 0, with 8 bases in between. The CDR3 extends over 14 amino acids. CDR1 is SGHTA and CDR2 is FQGTGA in the germline V gene. In nucleotides, the CDR3 is TGTGCCAGCAGCTACGACGGAAGCACAGATACGCAGTATTTT. Encoded protein: CASSYDGSTDTQYF.

The V gene is TRBV5-1, the J gene TRBJ2-3; 8 positions match TRBD2. Germline V lookup: CDR1 SGHRS, CDR2 YFSETQ. This CDR3 is built from 17 residues. The V segment lost 1 base and the J segment 3 bases; nucleotides outside the gene matches: 10. The CDR3 nucleotides are TGCGCCAGCAGCTTGATTCTCGCGGGGGGTGGGACAGATACGCAGTATTTT. It translates to CASSLILAGGGTDTQYF.

The chain employs TRBV7-2 and TRBJ2-3; D is possibly TRBD1 (6 bases). The V gene's germline CDR1 is SGHTA and CDR2 FQGNSA. V lost 5 bases and J 2 bases, leaving 11 bases between the germline ends. The CDR3 is 14 residues long. For the CDR3, the DNA is TGTGCCAGCAGCCCGGGACACTCCACAGATACGCAGTATTTT. Residues: CASSPGHSTDTQYF.

The rearrangement joins TRBV7-6 to TRBJ2-7; weak D call: TRBD1 (6 bases). V gave up 1 base and J gave up 0 bases, with 10 bases separating them. Germline CDR1 reads SGHVS; CDR2 reads FNYEAQ. The CDR3 is 15 residues long. The DNA of the CDR3 is TGTGCCAGCAGCTTAGGTGGGACATACTCCTACGAGCAGTACTTC. Its protein product is CASSLGGTYSYEQYF.

The gene calls are TRBV4-3 and TRBJ2-7; D is unresolved. The CDR3 has 13 residues. The V and J ends lost 0 bases and 1 base respectively, with 4 bases between them. CDR1 and CDR2 (germline): LGHNA, YSLEER. The CDR3 here is CASSQEGSYEQYF. Written as DNA, the CDR3 is TGCGCCAGCAGCCAAGAAGGGTCCTACGAGCAGTACTTC.

This chain joins TRBV29-1 and TRBJ2-2; D is perhaps TRBD1 or TRBD2 (5 bases each). The germline gives CDR1 SQVTM, CDR2 ANQGSEA. Between the trimmed V and J ends, which lost 3 bases and 5 bases, there was a span of 7 bases. The CDR3 runs to 12 residues. The CDR3 sequence: CSVDWGTGELFF. The DNA for the CDR3 is TGCAGCGTTGATTGGGGGACCGGGGAGCTGTTTTTT.

The V gene is TRBV5-1, the J gene TRBJ1-2, with 9 bases identical to TRBD1. The CDR3 spans 14 residues. The germline CDR1 and CDR2 sequences are SGHRS and YFSETQ. The junction had 5 bases not matched to a gene; V was cut back by 3 bases and J by 5 bases. The DNA of the CDR3 is TGCGCCAGCAGCTCGGACAGGGGTCGGTATGGCTACACCTTC. Encoded protein: CASSSDRGRYGYTF.

The CDR3 DNA reads as TGTGCCAGCAGCTTATGGGCCGGGACTAGCGGTACCGGGGAGCTGTTTTTT. It codes for CASSLWAGTSGTGELFF. The chain couples TRBV7-9 to TRBJ2-2; 11 bases align to TRBD2. Germline values: CDR1 SEHNR, CDR2 FQNEAQ (reference sequence). The V gene end was trimmed by 2 bases and the J gene end by 5 bases; junction bases not matched to a gene: 7. The length of the CDR3 is 17 residues.

The chain combines TRBV7-2 with TRBJ1-5, with D maybe TRBD1 (5 bases). CDR3 size: 14 residues. Trimming removed 3 bases from V and 3 bases from J, with 9 bases in between. Per the germline V gene, CDR1 is SGHTA and CDR2 is FQGNSA. The CDR3 protein is CASSLGHNNQPQHF. CDR3 bases: TGTGCCAGCAGCTTGGGGCACAACAATCAGCCCCAGCATTTT.

This chain's CDR3 is CSASTQGRMNTEAFF. In DNA, the CDR3 is TGCAGTGCTAGTACCCAGGGGAGAATGAACACTGAAGCTTTCTTT. The genes are TRBV20-1 and TRBJ1-1; maybe TRBD1 (6 bases). CDR3 length equals 15 residues. Trimming removed 3 bases from V and 0 bases from J, with 14 bases in between. The germline V gene encodes CDR1 DFQATT and CDR2 SNEGSKA (reference sequence).

This clone was found once. The chain couples TRBV3-1 (or the pseudogene TRBV3-2) to TRBJ1-5; D remains unclear. CDR1 is LGHDT, CDR2 YNNKEL, per germline (reference sequence). V was trimmed by 1 base and J by 7 bases, leaving 8 bases between them. The CDR3 consists of 13 residues. The CDR3 DNA reads as TGTGCCAGCAGCCAAGGTCTAAAACAGCCCCAGCATTTT. Translating it yields CASSQGLKQPQHF.

The V gene is TRBV10-2, the J gene TRBJ2-3; D is perhaps TRBD2 (6 bases). Germline CDR1 and CDR2: WSHSY and SAAADI. The V gene lost 0 bases and the J gene lost 4 bases, with 14 bases spanning the gap. The CDR3 is 16 residues long. DNA for the CDR3: TGCGCCAGCAGTGAGTCGGGGGGTCCCGGGGCAGATACGCAGTATTTT. Its translation is CASSESGGPGADTQYF.

This clone was seen once. The chain employs TRBV5-1 and TRBJ2-1; 9 bases map to TRBD1. The germline CDR1 and CDR2 sequences are SGHRS and YFSETQ. This CDR3 comprises 15 residues. J lost 1 base, V lost 4 bases, and 3 bases had no gene match. The CDR3 region is CASSPGTGSYNEQFF. The CDR3 DNA reads as TGCGCCAGCAGCCCCGGGACAGGGTCCTACAATGAGCAGTTCTTC.

This clone has just a few counts. The chain has TRBV12-3 or TRBV12-4 and TRBJ2-2; no clear D. Trimming removed 6 bases from V and 4 bases from J, with 6 bases in between. The CDR3 is made up of 12 amino acids. The CDR3 DNA follows: TGTGCCAGCAGCGTTGGCACCGGGGAGCTGTTTTTT. As protein: CASSVGTGELFF.

The V and J genes are TRBV3-1 (or the pseudogene TRBV3-2) and TRBJ1-5; D not resolved. The CDR3 spans 14 residues. Trimming removed 2 bases from V and 6 bases from J, with 11 bases in between. Per the germline V gene, CDR1 is LGHDT and CDR2 is YNNKEL (reference sequence). Here the CDR3 reads CASSQSPVGQPQHF. Here the CDR3 DNA reads TGTGCCAGCAGCCAATCACCCGTCGGTCAGCCCCAGCATTTT.

This rearrangement joins TRBV3-1 (or the pseudogene TRBV3-2) to TRBJ1-2; D gene uncertain. This CDR3 region has 11 residues. Trimming cost V 1 base and J 7 bases, with 4 bases left between them. The germline CDR1 and CDR2 sequences are LGHDT and YNNKEL (reference sequence). CDR3 DNA sequence: TGTGCCAGCAGCCAAGGGGTTGGCTACACCTTC. It encodes CASSQGVGYTF.